Included here is one TCR beta chain sequence, with context. The source of the sample is a study of blood T cell repertoires in COVID-19. Overall study context: Nucleic acid was either cDNA or gDNA, and it came from T cells, B-cell-depleted T cells, or PBMCs.

CDR3 size: 15 residues. V was pared by 4 bases and J by 8 bases, with 17 bases between. CDR1 MRHNA and CDR2 SNTAGT come from the germline V gene. Original methodology: Reference gene primers were amplified, and this amplification served to estimate nucleated cell counts. Produced via immunoSEQ multiplex PCR; TCRdb's table is partial and in-frame only. Clonal size and the V and J genes are those of that table, whereas D and trimming came from the DNA. The sample includes some 70,000 clones, roughly 90% of them seen just once. This chain joins TRBV6-4 and TRBJ2-2; D is possibly TRBD1 (6 bases). The source is a man aged 40-49 years with COVID-19, enrolled during active disease. Sequenced material: peripheral blood. The CDR3 loop reads CASSALGHRSGELFF. The CDR3 DNA reads as TGTGCCAGCAGTGCCCTGGGACACCGTTCGGGGGAGCTGTTTTTT.